The 25 T cell receptor beta chains listed next were all sequenced from one sample in a study of control samples from healthy donors and cancer patients. Some clones are missing from TCRdb's copy, which holds only in-frame ones; the method was immunoSEQ multiplex PCR. The sample has about 160,000 clones, roughly 95% seen once; the top ten hold 1%. Sequencing was done on a sample of blood. Receptor source: a woman younger than 45 in good health.

This clone was found once. The J gene is TRBJ2-6, the V gene TRBV9; 8 nucleotides align to TRBD2. In germline, CDR1 is SGDLS, CDR2 YYNGEE. This CDR3 has 17 residues. Trimming removed 0 bases from V and 2 bases from J; junction bases left unmatched: 4. The CDR3 reads CASSVVPAGAGANVLTF. CDR3 nucleotides: TGTGCCAGCAGCGTAGTTCCAGCGGGAGCTGGGGCCAACGTCCTGACTTTC.

This chain connects TRBV28 to TRBJ1-4; D gene uncertain. The ends were cut back, 7 bases at V and 4 bases at J, with 7 bases in the middle. CDR1 MDHEN and CDR2 SYDVKM come from the germline V gene. This CDR3 comprises 12 residues. The CDR3 protein is CASNTVNEKLFF. The CDR3 nucleotides read TGTGCCAGCAACACGGTTAATGAAAAACTGTTTTTT.

The DNA for the CDR3 is TGTGCCAGCAGTTCGGAAGCCAATCAGCCCCAGCATTTT. Its protein product is CASSSEANQPQHF. This chain links TRBV6-5 with TRBJ1-5; D remains unclear. Trimming shortened V by 4 bases and J by 3 bases, and 7 bases separated the two germline ends. The CDR3 covers 13 residues. Germline V lookup: CDR1 MNHEY, CDR2 SVGAGI.

The rearrangement joins TRBV6-1 to TRBJ1-1; weak D call: TRBD1 (5 bases). Germline V gives CDR1 MNHNS, CDR2 SASEGT. The V gene lost 3 bases and the J gene lost 4 bases, with 12 bases spanning the gap. This CDR3 contains 14 residues. The CDR3 DNA follows: TGTGCCAGCAGTGATTGGCAGGGAGGCACTGAAGCTTTCTTT. Encoded protein: CASSDWQGGTEAFF.

The chain employs TRBV5-6 and TRBJ1-2, with no clear D. CDR3 length equals 16 residues. The germline gives CDR1 SGHDT, CDR2 YYEEEE. Deletions cut 0 bases from V and 3 bases from J, with 15 bases between. This chain's CDR3 is CASSLARPGWDYGYTF. The DNA of the CDR3 is TGTGCCAGCAGCTTGGCCCGGCCGGGTTGGGACTATGGCTACACCTTC. Supplemented by reference TRBV5-6 and TRBJ1-2, the full variable domain reads DAGVTQSPTHLIKTRGQQVTLRCSPKSGHDTVSWYQQALGQGPQFIFQYYEEEERQRGNFPDRFSGHQFPNYSSELNVNALLLGDSALYLCASSLARPGWDYGYTFGSGTRLTVV.

This clone appeared a few times. The chain links TRBV7-2 to TRBJ1-2, with TRBD1 matching 7 bases. From germline, CDR1 is SGHTA and CDR2 FQGNSA. After removal of 4 bases from V and 0 bases from J, the junction contained 5 bases not matched to a gene. The CDR3 sequence is 15 residues long. CDR3 DNA: TGTGCCAGCAGCTACCGGACAGGAGCTAACTATGGCTACACCTTC. It specifies CASSYRTGANYGYTF. Combining the CDR3 with reference TRBV7-2 and TRBJ1-2 gives the whole variable domain GAGVSQSPSNKVTEKGKDVELRCDPISGHTALYWYRQSLGQGLEFLIYFQGNSAPDKSGLPSDRFSAERTGGSVSTLTIQRTQQEDSAVYLCASSYRTGANYGYTFGSGTRLTVV.

The chain links TRBV7-8 to TRBJ1-2; D uncertain. The CDR3 length is 14 residues. Trimming stripped 1 base from V and 5 bases from J, with 11 bases between. Germline CDR1 and CDR2: SGHVS and FQNEAQ. The CDR3 sequence is CASSLGPGLYGYTF. The CDR3 nucleotides are TGTGCCAGCAGCTTAGGACCGGGTTTATATGGCTACACCTTC.

The genes are TRBV5-1 and TRBJ2-3; D is unresolved. The ends were cut back, 4 bases at V and 2 bases at J, with 17 bases in the middle. CDR1 is SGHRS, CDR2 YFSETQ, per germline. The CDR3 is 16 amino acids. The CDR3 sequence: CASSQVKWVDTDTQYF. CDR3 bases: TGCGCCAGCAGCCAAGTTAAATGGGTGGACACAGATACGCAGTATTTT.

The chain couples TRBV7-9 to TRBJ2-2; no clear D. Between the trimmed V and J ends, which lost 10 bases and 5 bases, there was a span of 11 bases. This CDR3 spans 12 amino acids. Germline values: CDR1 SEHNR, CDR2 FQNEAQ (reference sequence). CDR3 sequence reads: CATPGRTGELFF. Here the CDR3 DNA reads TGTGCCACCCCGGGCAGAACCGGGGAGCTGTTTTTT.

V and J are TRBV29-1 and TRBJ2-5; possibly TRBD2 for D (6 bases). CDR3 length equals 14 residues. Trimming took 1 base from V and 4 from J, leaving 13 bases between them. Germline V gene data show CDR1 as SQVTM and CDR2 as ANQGSEA. Here the CDR3 DNA reads TGCAGCGTTGAAGTGGGGACTGATGGAGAGACCCAGTACTTC. Its protein product is CSVEVGTDGETQYF.

The rearrangement joins TRBV11-2 to TRBJ1-2; TRBD1 matches 9 bases. The trim removed 0 bases at V and 8 bases at J, leaving 4 bases unmatched. Germline V CDR1 and CDR2: SGHAT, FQNNGV. The CDR3 length is 14 residues. CDR3 sequence: CASSLEGTGNGYTF. The CDR3 bases are TGTGCCAGCAGCTTAGAAGGGACAGGGAACGGCTACACCTTC. Full variable domain (rest looked up from reference TRBV11-2 and TRBJ1-2): EAGVAQSPRYKIIEKRQSVAFWCNPISGHATLYWYQQILGQGPKLLIQFQNNGVVDDSQLPKDRFSAERLKGVDSTLKIQPAKLEDSAVYLCASSLEGTGNGYTFGSGTRLTVV.

J is TRBJ1-1 and V is TRBV5-1; D not certain. The V and J ends lost 0 bases and 4 bases respectively, with 13 bases between them. Germline loops: CDR1 SGHRS, CDR2 YFSETQ. The CDR3 has 15 amino acids. In DNA form, the CDR3 reads TGCGCCAGCAGCTTGGGTGCGGGCACGGGCACTGAAGCTTTCTTT. Translated, it gives CASSLGAGTGTEAFF.

The genes are TRBV5-1 and TRBJ1-1, with TRBD1 matching over 7 bases. The germline V gene encodes CDR1 SGHRS and CDR2 YFSETQ. V trimming: 4 bases; J trimming: 2 bases; junction bases outside the gene matches: 8. The CDR3 length is 15 residues. CDR3 sequence reads: CASSRRTGENTEAFF. The CDR3 nucleotides are TGCGCCAGCAGCCGCCGGACAGGAGAAAACACTGAAGCTTTCTTT.

This chain connects TRBV11-2 to TRBJ2-1, with 8 bases matching TRBD2. From germline, CDR1 is SGHAT and CDR2 FQNNGV. V lost 5 bases and J lost 0; bases outside the gene matches: 12. There are 18 residues in the CDR3. CDR3 amino acids: CASSPEVGGTSSYNEQFF. CDR3 DNA: TGTGCCAGCAGCCCGGAGGTCGGCGGGACTAGCTCCTACAATGAGCAGTTCTTC.

This clone has just a few counts. The chain has TRBV2 and TRBJ1-4; D is unresolved. The ends were cut back, 8 bases at V and 4 bases at J, with 14 bases in the middle. Germline V lookup: CDR1 SNHLY, CDR2 FYNNEI. This CDR3 comprises 14 residues. CDR3 sequence: CASSNRRGNEKLFF. As DNA, the CDR3 is TGTGCCAGCTCCAACAGACGGGGTAATGAAAAACTGTTTTTT.

The rearrangement links TRBV18 to TRBJ2-4; D remains ambiguous. V shed 0 bases and J shed 5 bases, with 5 bases lying between them. The CDR3 covers 13 residues. Germline V CDR1 and CDR2: KGHSH, LQKENI. The CDR3 DNA reads as TGTGCCAGCTCACCACCGAACGAAAACATTCAGTACTTC. It translates to CASSPPNENIQYF.

V gene TRBV5-1 combines with J gene TRBJ1-2, with 9 bases fitting TRBD1. The CDR3 runs 15 residues. The J segment lost 4 bases and the V segment lost 3 bases, leaving 7 bases of the junction unmatched. CDR1 is SGHRS, CDR2 YFSETQ, per germline. The CDR3 sequence is CASSSTGTGTYGYTF. The CDR3 DNA sequence: TGCGCCAGCAGCTCAACTGGGACAGGGACCTATGGCTACACCTTC.

V is TRBV19 and J is TRBJ1-4; tentative D call: TRBD1 (5 bases). This CDR3 is 16 amino acids long. The germline gives CDR1 LNHDA, CDR2 SQIVND (reference sequence). Trimming removed 6 bases at V and 7 bases at J, with 21 bases between. The CDR3 sequence: CASSRDGTTAGEKLFF. As DNA, the CDR3 is TGTGCCAGTAGCAGGGACGGAACGACTGCTGGTGAAAAACTGTTTTTT.

The chain links TRBV18 to TRBJ1-2, with D maybe TRBD1 (5 bases). The germline V gene has CDR1 KGHSH and CDR2 LQKENI. The CDR3 runs to 15 residues. Trimming removed 3 bases from V and 5 bases from J, with 16 bases in between. The CDR3: CASSPDGSGLYGYTF. CDR3 in DNA: TGTGCCAGCTCACCTGACGGGTCGGGACTTTATGGCTACACCTTC. Based on the CDR3 plus reference TRBV18 and TRBJ1-2, the full variable domain is NAGVMQNPRHLVRRRGQEARLRCSPMKGHSHVYWYRQLPEEGLKFMVYLQKENIIDESGMPKERFSAEFPKEGPSILRIQQVVRGDSAAYFCASSPDGSGLYGYTFGSGTRLTVV.

This sequence joins TRBV18 and TRBJ2-5; 14 bases agree with TRBD2. Germline V gives CDR1 KGHSH, CDR2 LQKENI. CDR3 size: 16 residues. Trimming at V came to 3 bases and at J to 2 bases, leaving 2 bases not matched to a gene. The CDR3 is CASSPTSGRVQETQYF. The CDR3 nucleotides are TGTGCCAGCTCACCGACTAGCGGGAGGGTTCAAGAGACCCAGTACTTC.

The rearrangement uses TRBV9 and TRBJ2-7; no clear D gene. The CDR3 spans 14 residues. Looked up from germline, CDR1 is SGDLS and CDR2 is YYNGEE. Trimming left V 4 bases short and J 2 bases short, with 13 bases between. The CDR3 nucleotides read TGTGCCAGCAGCTATAGATCTTCGACCTACGAGCAGTACTTC. It encodes CASSYRSSTYEQYF.

This sequence joins TRBV18 and TRBJ1-1; tentatively, D is TRBD1 (6 bases). The CDR3 consists of 12 residues. V was shortened by 4 bases and J by 8 bases, with 11 bases between the two germline ends. Looked up from germline, CDR1 is KGHSH and CDR2 is LQKENI. The chain's CDR3 is CASSLSTGEAFF. CDR3 DNA: TGTGCCAGCTCACTATCGACAGGAGAAGCTTTCTTT.

The chain is built from TRBV18 and TRBJ2-7; weak D call: TRBD1 (7 bases). Between the trimmed V and J ends, which lost 5 bases and 5 bases, there was a span of 22 bases. Germline V lookup: CDR1 KGHSH, CDR2 LQKENI. The CDR3 is made up of 16 amino acids. The CDR3 DNA is TGTGCCAGCTCAGCTGAGGTCAGGGCAGGGGGGAACGAGCAGTACTTC. Translating gives CASSAEVRAGGNEQYF.

J is TRBJ2-3 and V is TRBV5-1, with D tentatively TRBD1 (5 bases). CDR1 and CDR2 from the germline V gene are SGHRS and YFSETQ. The CDR3 consists of 12 residues. Trimming took off 5 bases at V and 1 base at J, with 5 bases between the two ends. CDR3 nucleotides: TGCGCCAGCAGGACAGGCACAGATACGCAGTATTTT. It is translated as CASRTGTDTQYF.

CDR3 nucleotides: TGTGCCAGCAGCAAACAGGGGTACGGCGAGCAGTACTTC. Residues: CASSKQGYGEQYF. This chain connects TRBV21-1 to TRBJ2-7; the table's D gene call, TRBD1, was not cross checked with the DNA. TRBV21-1 has pseudogene status. The CDR3 loop spans 13 amino acids.